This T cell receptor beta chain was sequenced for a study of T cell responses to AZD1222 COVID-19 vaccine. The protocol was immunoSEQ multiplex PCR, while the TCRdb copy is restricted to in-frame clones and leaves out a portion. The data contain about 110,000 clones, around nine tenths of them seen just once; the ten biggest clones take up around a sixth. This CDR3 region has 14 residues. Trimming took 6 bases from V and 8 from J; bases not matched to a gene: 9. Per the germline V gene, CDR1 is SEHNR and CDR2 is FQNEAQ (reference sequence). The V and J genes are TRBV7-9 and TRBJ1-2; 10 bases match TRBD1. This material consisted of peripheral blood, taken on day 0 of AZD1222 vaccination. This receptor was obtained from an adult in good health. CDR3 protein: CASRPRTGGGGYTF. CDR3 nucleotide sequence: TGTGCCAGCAGACCTCGGACAGGGGGTGGAGGCTACACCTTC. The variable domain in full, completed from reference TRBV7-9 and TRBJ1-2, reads DTGVSQNPRHKITKRGQNVTFRCDPISEHNRLYWYRQTLGQGPEFLTYFQNEAQLEKSRLLSDRFSAERPKGSFSTLEIQRTEQGDSAMYLCASRPRTGGGGYTFGSGTRLTVV.